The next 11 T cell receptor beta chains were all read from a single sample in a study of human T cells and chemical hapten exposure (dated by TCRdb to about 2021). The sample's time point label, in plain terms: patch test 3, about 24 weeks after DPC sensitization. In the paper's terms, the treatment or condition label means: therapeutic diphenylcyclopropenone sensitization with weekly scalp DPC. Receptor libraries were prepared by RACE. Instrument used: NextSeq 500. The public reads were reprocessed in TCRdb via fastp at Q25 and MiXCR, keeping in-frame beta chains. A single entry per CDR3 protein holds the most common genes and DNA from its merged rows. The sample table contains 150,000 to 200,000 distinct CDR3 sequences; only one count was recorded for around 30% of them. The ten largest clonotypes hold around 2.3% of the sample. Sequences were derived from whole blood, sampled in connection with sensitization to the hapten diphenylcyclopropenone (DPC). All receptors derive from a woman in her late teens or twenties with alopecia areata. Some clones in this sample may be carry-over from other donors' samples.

The CDR3 nucleotides read TGTGCCAGCAGCTTGGACCTCCCGGGGCAGGTTAATTCACCCCTCCACTTT. It specifies CASSLDLPGQVNSPLHF. V is TRBV5-4 and J is TRBJ1-6; D might be TRBD1 (5 bases). This CDR3 has 17 residues. V lost 0 bases to trimming and J lost 6 bases, with 16 bases between them. Germline CDR1 is SGHNT and CDR2 is YYREEE (reference sequence). The whole variable domain, filled in from reference TRBV5-4 and TRBJ1-6, reads ETGVTQSPTHLIKTRGQQVTLRCSSQSGHNTVSWYQQALGQGPQFIFQYYREEENGRGNFPPRFSGLQFPNYSSELNVNALELDDSALYLCASSLDLPGQVNSPLHFGNGTRLTVT.

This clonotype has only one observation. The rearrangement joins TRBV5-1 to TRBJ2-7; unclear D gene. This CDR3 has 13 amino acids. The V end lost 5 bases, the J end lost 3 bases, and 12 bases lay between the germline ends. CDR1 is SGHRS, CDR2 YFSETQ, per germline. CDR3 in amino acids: CASSERPDYEQYF. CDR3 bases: TGCGCCAGCAGTGAAAGGCCCGACTACGAGCAGTACTTC. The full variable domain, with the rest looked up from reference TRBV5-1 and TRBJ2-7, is KAGVTQTPRYLIKTRGQQVTLSCSPISGHRSVSWYQQTPGQGLQFLFEYFSETQRNKGNFPGRFSGRQFSNSRSEMNVSTLELGDSALYLCASSERPDYEQYFGPGTRLTVT.

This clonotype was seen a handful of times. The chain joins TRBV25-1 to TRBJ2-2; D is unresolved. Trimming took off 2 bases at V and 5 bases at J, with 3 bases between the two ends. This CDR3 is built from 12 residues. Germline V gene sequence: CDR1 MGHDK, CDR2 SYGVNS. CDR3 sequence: CASSERTGELFF. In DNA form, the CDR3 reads TGTGCCAGCAGTGAAAGAACCGGGGAGCTGTTTTTT. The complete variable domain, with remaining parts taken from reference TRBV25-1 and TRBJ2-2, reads EADIYQTPRYLVIGTGKKITLECSQTMGHDKMYWYQQDPGMELHLIHYSYGVNSTEKGDLSSESTVSRIRTEHFPLTLESARPSHTSQYLCASSERTGELFFGEGSRLTVL.

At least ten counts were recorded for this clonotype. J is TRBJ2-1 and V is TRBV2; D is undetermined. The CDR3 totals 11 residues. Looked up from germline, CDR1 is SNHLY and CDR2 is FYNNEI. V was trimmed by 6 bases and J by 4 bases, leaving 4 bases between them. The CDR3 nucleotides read TGTGCCAGCAGCTCTTACAATGAGCAGTTCTTC. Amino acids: CASSSYNEQFF. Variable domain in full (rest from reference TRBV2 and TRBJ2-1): EPEVTQTPSHQVTQMGQEVILRCVPISNHLYFYWYRQILGQKVEFLVSFYNNEISEKSEIFDDQFSVERPDGSNFTLKIRSTKLEDSAMYFCASSSYNEQFFGPGTRLTVL.

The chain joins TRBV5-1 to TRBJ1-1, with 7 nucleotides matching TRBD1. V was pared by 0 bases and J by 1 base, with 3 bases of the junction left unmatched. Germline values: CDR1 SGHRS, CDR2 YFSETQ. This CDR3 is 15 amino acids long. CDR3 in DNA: TGCGCCAGCAGCTTGGCCGGGACAGCGAACACTGAAGCTTTCTTT. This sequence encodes CASSLAGTANTEAFF.

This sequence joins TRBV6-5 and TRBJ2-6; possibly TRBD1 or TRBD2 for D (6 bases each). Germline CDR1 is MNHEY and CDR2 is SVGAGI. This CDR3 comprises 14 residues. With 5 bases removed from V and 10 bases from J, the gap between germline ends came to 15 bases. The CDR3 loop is CASSPPGARNVLTF. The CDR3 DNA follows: TGTGCCAGCAGTCCCCCGGGGGCCAGGAACGTCCTGACTTTC.

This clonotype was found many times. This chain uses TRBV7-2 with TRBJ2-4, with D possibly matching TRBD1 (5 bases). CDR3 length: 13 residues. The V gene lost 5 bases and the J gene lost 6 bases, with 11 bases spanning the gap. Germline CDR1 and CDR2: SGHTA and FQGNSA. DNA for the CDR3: TGTGCCAGCAGCAGGGGCGGTAGAAACATTCAGTACTTC. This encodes CASSRGGRNIQYF.

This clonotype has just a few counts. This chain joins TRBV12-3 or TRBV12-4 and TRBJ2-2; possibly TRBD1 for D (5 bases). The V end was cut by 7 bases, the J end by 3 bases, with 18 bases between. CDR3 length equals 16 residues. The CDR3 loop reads CASTSADTHYTGELFF. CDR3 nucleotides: TGTGCCAGCACCTCCGCGGACACCCATTACACCGGGGAGCTGTTTTTT.

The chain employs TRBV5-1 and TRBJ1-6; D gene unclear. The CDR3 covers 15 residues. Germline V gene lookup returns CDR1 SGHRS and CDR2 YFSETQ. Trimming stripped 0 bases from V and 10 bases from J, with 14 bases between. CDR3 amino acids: CASSLASIGRSPLHF. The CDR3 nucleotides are TGCGCCAGCAGCTTGGCGTCGATCGGACGATCACCCCTCCACTTT.

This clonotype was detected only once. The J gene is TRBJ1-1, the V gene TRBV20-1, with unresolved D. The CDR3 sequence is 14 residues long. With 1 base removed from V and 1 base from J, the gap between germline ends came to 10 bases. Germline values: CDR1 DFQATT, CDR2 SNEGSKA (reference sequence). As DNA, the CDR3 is TGCAGTGCTAGAGGCCTTAGAACGAACACTGAAGCTTTCTTT. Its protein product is CSARGLRTNTEAFF.

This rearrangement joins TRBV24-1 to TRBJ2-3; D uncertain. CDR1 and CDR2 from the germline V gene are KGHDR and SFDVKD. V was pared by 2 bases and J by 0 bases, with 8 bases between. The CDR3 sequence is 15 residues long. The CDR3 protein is CATSDSWASTDTQYF. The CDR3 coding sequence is TGTGCCACCAGTGATTCGTGGGCTAGCACAGATACGCAGTATTTT.